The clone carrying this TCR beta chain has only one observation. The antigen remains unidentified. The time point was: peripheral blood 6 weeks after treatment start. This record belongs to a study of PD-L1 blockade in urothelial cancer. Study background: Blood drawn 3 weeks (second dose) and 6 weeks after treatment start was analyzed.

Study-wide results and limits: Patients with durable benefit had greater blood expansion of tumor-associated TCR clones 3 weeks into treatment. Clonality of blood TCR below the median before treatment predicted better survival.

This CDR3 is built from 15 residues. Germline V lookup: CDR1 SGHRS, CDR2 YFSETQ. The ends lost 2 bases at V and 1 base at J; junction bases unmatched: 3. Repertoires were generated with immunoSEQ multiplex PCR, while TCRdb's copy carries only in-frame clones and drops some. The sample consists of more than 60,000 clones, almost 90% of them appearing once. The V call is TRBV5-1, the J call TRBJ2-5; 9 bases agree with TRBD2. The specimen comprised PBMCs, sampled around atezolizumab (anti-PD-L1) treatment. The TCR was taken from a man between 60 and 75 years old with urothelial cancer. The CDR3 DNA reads TGCGCCAGCAGCTTCGGTAGCGGGAGCCAAGAGACCCAGTACTTC. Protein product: CASSFGSGSQETQYF.